This T cell receptor (beta chain) was retrieved from a study of graft-versus-host responses after intestinal transplantation. Germline V lookup: CDR1 SGHRS, CDR2 YFSETQ. The V end lost 1 base, the J end lost 1 base, and 3 bases lay between the germline ends. The CDR3 totals 12 residues. The data were produced by immunoSEQ multiplex PCR, yet TCRdb's version contains in-frame clones alone and is incomplete. Here the sample spans about 3,900 clones, around 82% being singletons. Time point noted: postoperative day 105 after intestinal transplantation (dayNNNN = postoperative day). Researchers processed graft tissue to release intraepithelial and lamina propria lymphocytes.

The sample was ileum tissue, taken 105 days after intestinal transplantation. This sequence was found in a human patient who received an intestinal transplant, so some T cells may come from the graft donor. The J gene is TRBJ2-7, the V gene TRBV5-1; no firm D call. The CDR3 nucleotides read TGCGCCAGCAGCTTGACATCCTACGAGCAGTACTTC. This gives the protein CASSLTSYEQYF.